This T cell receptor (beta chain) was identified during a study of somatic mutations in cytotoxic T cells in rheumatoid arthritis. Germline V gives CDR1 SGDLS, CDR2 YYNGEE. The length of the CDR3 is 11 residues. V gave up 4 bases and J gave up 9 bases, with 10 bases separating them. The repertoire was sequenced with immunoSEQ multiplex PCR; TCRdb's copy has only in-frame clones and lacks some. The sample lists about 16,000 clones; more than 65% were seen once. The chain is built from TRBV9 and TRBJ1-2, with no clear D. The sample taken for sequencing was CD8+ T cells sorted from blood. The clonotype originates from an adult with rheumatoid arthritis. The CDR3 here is CASSYGASYTF. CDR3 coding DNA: TGTGCCAGCAGCTACGGCGCCAGCTACACCTTC.